What follows describes a single T cell receptor beta chain. The sample is drawn from a study of blood T cell repertoires in COVID-19. Whole-study context: Whether acute or convalescent, the COVID-19 samples came from the United States, Italy and Spain. PBMCs, B-cell-depleted T cells, or T cells provided the cDNA or gDNA that made up the material.

The V gene lost 9 bases and the J gene lost 5 bases, with 14 bases spanning the gap. Germline assignment: CDR1 SGHNT and CDR2 YYREEE (reference sequence). There are 12 residues in the CDR3. Per the study methods: Estimation of nucleated cell counts was performed using reference gene primer amplification. Method: immunoSEQ multiplex PCR; TCRdb's copy keeps in-frame clones and lacks some. The D gene and trimming were derived from the DNA, and the V and J assignments and clone size from that table. The sample consists of some 250,000 clones, roughly 86% of them appearing once. The rearrangement links TRBV5-4 to TRBJ1-1, with a tentative D call TRBD1 (5 bases). The TCR originated in a woman aged 25-40 years with acute or convalescent COVID-19. Sequencing was done on a sample of peripheral blood. CDR3 in DNA: TGTGCCACGGGGGTTCCGGGTACTGAAGCTTTCTTT. It yields the protein CATGVPGTEAFF.